The clone carrying this T cell receptor (beta chain) occurred many times. The CDR3 is 12 residues long. CDR1 and CDR2 (germline): MNHEY, SVGEGT. V dropped 2 bases and J dropped 1 base, with 2 bases sitting between them. The sample belongs to a study of CD8 T cells in ankylosing spondylitis. TCRdb itself ran the 5' RACE reads through MiXCR, one entry per CDR3 protein. Of 300,000 to 400,000 distinct CDR3 sequences detected, over 12% appear once; the ten largest clones hold roughly 1.1%. The chain is built from TRBV6-2 or TRBV6-3 and TRBJ1-1; D uncertain. Sequencing was done on a sample of blood, either unsorted or a sorted T cell fraction (not recorded which). The sequence was collected from a male donor with ankylosing spondylitis or in good health (not recorded which). The CDR3 loop is CASSYANTEAFF. CDR3 bases: TGTGCCAGCAGTTACGCGAACACTGAAGCTTTCTTT.